This T cell receptor beta chain was profiled in a study of T-cell memory formation after mild COVID-19. Whole-study context: Among the donors, TCR clusters were largely specific to each donor. Findings of the study overall: Clones contracting day 15 to 85 were balanced CD4/CD8; later expanders leaned CD4+. Contracting clones localized mainly to CM and EM when CD4+ and mainly to EMRA when CD8+.

CDR3 size: 15 residues. Germline CDR1 reads MGHRA; CDR2 reads YSYEKL. Deletions cut 6 bases from V and 2 bases from J, with 17 bases between. This clonotype has only a few counts. What it recognizes is unknown. From the 5' RACE reads, TCRdb called clonotypes with MiXCR, one entry per CDR3 protein. The sample carries around 200,000 distinct CDR3 sequences, roughly 23% recorded once. Sample: PBMCs or a T cell subset sorted from them (not recorded which). The receptor comes from an adult woman who had mild COVID-19 (a few samples of this study predate the infection). Cell type and time point are not known. V is TRBV4-1 and J is TRBJ2-7, with D maybe TRBD1 (5 bases). The CDR3 sequence is CASSPSSTAAYEQYF. The CDR3 DNA reads TGCGCCAGCAGTCCTTCCTCGACAGCCGCCTACGAGCAGTACTTC.